This entry concerns a single T cell receptor (beta chain). Antigen: not known. The V and J ends lost 5 bases and 7 bases, in that order; junction bases with no gene match: 20. This CDR3 region has 19 residues. Unique molecular identifiers were built into the TCRbeta library. A single record per CDR3 protein comes from TCRdb applying MiXCR to the PCR reads. Of roughly 490,000 distinct CDR3 sequences in the sample, about an eighth were seen once. This record comes from a study of T-cell reconstitution after alpha-beta-depleted transplantation in children. Study-wide results and caveats: Newly produced T cells mostly provided counts and TCRbeta diversity after one year, as hyperexpanded clones declined. The origin of high day-60 TCRbeta diversity in some patients lay in surviving recipient T cells and thymic progenitors.

This TCR came from a female patient under 10 years old who had a stem cell transplant for aplastic anemia, so the T cells may come from the graft donor. The sequences come from PBMCs, mostly from graft donor cells, collected 180 days after TCRalphabeta/CD19-depleted stem cell transplant. The chain is built from TRBV12-3 or TRBV12-4 and TRBJ1-4; 9 bases are shared with TRBD1. The CDR3 loop is CASSETYGQGRFWGEKLFF. The CDR3 DNA follows: TGTGCCAGCAGTGAAACCTACGGACAGGGGAGGTTCTGGGGTGAAAAACTGTTTTTT.